The sequence of this T cell receptor beta chain was determined in a study of cytomegalovirus exposure and HLA in healthy donors. Regarding the study as a whole: CMV serostatus was the sole immune exposure data available. Reports showed the classifier diagnosing cytomegalovirus status with high specificity and sensitivity.

Both 60 Vbeta primers and 13 Jbeta primers went into the PCR. TCRdb's table, derived via immunoSEQ multiplex PCR, lists solely in-frame clones and lacks some. The repertoire includes about 180,000 clones, just under 80% of them detected once, and approximately 2.1% sits in the top ten. A word on this clone: Its antigen remains unidentified.

V lost 4 bases, J lost 9 bases, and 20 bases lay in between. The germline V gene encodes CDR1 SGHNT and CDR2 YYREEE (reference sequence). This CDR3 is 15 amino acids long. Sequences were obtained from PBMCs. The rearrangement links TRBV5-4 to TRBJ1-5, with TRBD1 as a possible D gene (5 bases). This receptor was identified in a woman aged 30 to 39 in good health and CMV-seronegative. The CDR3 spells CASSLGGVPVGPQHF. The DNA of the CDR3 is TGTGCCAGCAGCCTGGGGGGGGTCCCCGTCGGGCCCCAGCATTTT. Complete variable domain (other parts from reference TRBV5-4 and TRBJ1-5): ETGVTQSPTHLIKTRGQQVTLRCSSQSGHNTVSWYQQALGQGPQFIFQYYREEENGRGNFPPRFSGLQFPNYSSELNVNALELDDSALYLCASSLGGVPVGPQHFGDGTRLSIL.